This TCR beta chain was retrieved from a study of shared T cell receptors in the human thymus. On this clone: The same CDR3 arises from other DNA sequences in this sample as well.

Here immunoSEQ multiplex PCR was the method, and the copy in TCRdb shows in-frame clones only, minus some. The table lists hundreds of thousands of clones, approximately 89% of them singletons. This CDR3 region has 15 residues. Germline V gene lookup returns CDR1 SEHNR and CDR2 FQNEAQ (reference sequence). J was trimmed by 0 bases and V by 3 bases; bases with no gene match: 3. This sample also appeared in a second study, on human thymus T cells. That work contributes: What related research reported was that thymic repertoires overlapped highly among unrelated individuals.

This TCR came from a boy under two years old with a congenital heart defect. What was sequenced was thymocytes. The chain joins TRBV7-9 to TRBJ1-1, with TRBD1 matching over 8 bases. The CDR3 DNA reads as TGTGCCAGCAGCTTGGGGACAGGCTTGAACACTGAAGCTTTCTTT. Amino acid sequence: CASSLGTGLNTEAFF. Variable domain in full (rest from reference TRBV7-9 and TRBJ1-1): DTGVSQNPRHKITKRGQNVTFRCDPISEHNRLYWYRQTLGQGPEFLTYFQNEAQLEKSRLLSDRFSAERPKGSFSTLEIQRTEQGDSAMYLCASSLGTGLNTEAFFGQGTRLTVV.